This T cell receptor beta chain came from a study of blood T cells in healthy people across ages. A minimum of 6 micrograms of total RNA was extracted per sample. Findings of the study overall: TCR beta diversity per million T cells fell roughly linearly with age. The study lacked donor CMV status, which possibly confounded expanded clonotype changes.

Primers used in a second PCR of about 6 to 11 cycles were a sample-barcoded 5' primer and a J-beta primer mix. Via MiXCR, TCRdb re-called the 5' RACE reads, giving one row per CDR3 protein. The sample yields over 550,000 distinct CDR3 sequences, approximately 30% seen once. This clonotype was counted ten times or more. The antigen remains unidentified. The length of the CDR3 is 16 residues. J was trimmed by 0 bases and V by 1 base; bases with no gene match: 4. Looked up from germline, CDR1 is SGHAT and CDR2 is FQNNGV. This clonotype was obtained from a woman over 75 in good health. Sequencing was performed on blood. V usage is TRBV11-2 and J usage is TRBJ2-3; 7 bases line up with TRBD1. The CDR3 DNA follows: TGTGCCAGCAGCTTAGGACAGGGCTATAGCACAGATACGCAGTATTTT. Amino acid sequence: CASSLGQGYSTDTQYF.